This T cell receptor (beta chain) was observed in a study of control samples from healthy donors and cancer patients. Between the trimmed V and J ends, which lost 0 bases and 3 bases, there was a span of 8 bases. CDR3 length: 14 amino acids. Germline V gives CDR1 GTSNPN, CDR2 SVGIG (reference sequence). Using immunoSEQ multiplex PCR, the repertoire was profiled, and TCRdb retains in-frame clones only, with some absent. This repertoire shows about 130,000 clones, around 92% found once; its top ten account for about 0.6%. Sequences were obtained from PBMCs. The V call is TRBV30, the J call TRBJ2-2; no definite D call. This clonotype originated in a man older than 75 with head and neck cancer. In DNA form, the CDR3 reads TGTGCCTGGAGTGTACAGAGGTACACCGGGGAGCTGTTTTTT. It yields the protein CAWSVQRYTGELFF.